This T cell receptor (beta chain) was profiled in a study of monozygotic twins with inflammatory bowel disease. Study results and limitations: For IBD, no single strong associated signal or clonotype was supported.

Turning to this clonotype: The antigen is unknown.

Approximately 3,200 ng of total RNA went into each TCR library. UMIs containing a 6-nucleotide sample barcode were added via template switching. TCRdb re-called the 5' RACE reads, yielding one record per CDR3 amino acid sequence without DNA. The ten top clones account for around 1.5%, within a sample of some 210,000 distinct CDR3 sequences. The CDR3 runs 15 residues. Germline CDR1 and CDR2: MNHEY and SMNVEV (reference sequence). This TCR was sampled from a human donor with ulcerative colitis or Crohn's disease, or a healthy co-twin of an affected twin (not recorded which). The sample consisted of blood. This chain joins TRBV27 and TRBJ1-1; the D gene TCRdb calls, TRBD1, cannot be checked with no DNA. The CDR3 reads CASSLIGGLNTEAFF.